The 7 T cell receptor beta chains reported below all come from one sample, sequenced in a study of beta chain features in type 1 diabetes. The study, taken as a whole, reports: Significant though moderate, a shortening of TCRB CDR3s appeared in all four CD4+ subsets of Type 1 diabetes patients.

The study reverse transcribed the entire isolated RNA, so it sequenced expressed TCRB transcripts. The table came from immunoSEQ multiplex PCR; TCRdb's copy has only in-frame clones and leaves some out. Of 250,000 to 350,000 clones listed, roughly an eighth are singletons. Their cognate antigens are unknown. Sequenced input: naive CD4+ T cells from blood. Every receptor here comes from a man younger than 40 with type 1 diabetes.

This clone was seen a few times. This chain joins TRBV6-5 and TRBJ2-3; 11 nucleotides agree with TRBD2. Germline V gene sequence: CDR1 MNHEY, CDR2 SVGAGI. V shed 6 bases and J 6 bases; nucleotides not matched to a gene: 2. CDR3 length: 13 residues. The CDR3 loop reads CASRRLAGDTQYF. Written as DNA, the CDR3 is TGTGCCAGCAGGAGACTAGCGGGGGATACGCAGTATTTT.

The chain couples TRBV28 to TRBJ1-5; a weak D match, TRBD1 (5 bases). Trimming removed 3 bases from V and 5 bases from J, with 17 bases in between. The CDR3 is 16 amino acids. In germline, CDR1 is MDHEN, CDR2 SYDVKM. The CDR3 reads CASSFSAGGGDQPQHF. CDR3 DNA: TGTGCCAGCAGTTTTTCCGCAGGCGGGGGGGATCAGCCCCAGCATTTT. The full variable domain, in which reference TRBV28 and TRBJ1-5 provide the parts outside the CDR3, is DVKVTQSSRYLVKRTGEKVFLECVQDMDHENMFWYRQDPGLGLRLIYFSYDVKMKEKGDIPEGYSVSREKKERFSLILESASTNQTSMYLCASSFSAGGGDQPQHFGDGTRLSIL.

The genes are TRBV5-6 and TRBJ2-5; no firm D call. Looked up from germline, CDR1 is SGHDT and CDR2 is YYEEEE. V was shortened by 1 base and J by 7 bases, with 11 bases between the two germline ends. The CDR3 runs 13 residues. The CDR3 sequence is CASSLRRKVTQYF. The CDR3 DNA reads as TGTGCCAGCAGCTTGAGGCGGAAAGTGACCCAGTACTTC.

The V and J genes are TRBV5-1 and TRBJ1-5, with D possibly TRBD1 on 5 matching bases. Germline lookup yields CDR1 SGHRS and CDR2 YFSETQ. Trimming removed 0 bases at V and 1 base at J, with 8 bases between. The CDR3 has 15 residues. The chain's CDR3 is CASSLVSGSNQPQHF. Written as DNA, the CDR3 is TGCGCCAGCAGCTTGGTGTCAGGGAGCAATCAGCCCCAGCATTTT. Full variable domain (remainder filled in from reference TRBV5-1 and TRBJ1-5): KAGVTQTPRYLIKTRGQQVTLSCSPISGHRSVSWYQQTPGQGLQFLFEYFSETQRNKGNFPGRFSGRQFSNSRSEMNVSTLELGDSALYLCASSLVSGSNQPQHFGDGTRLSIL.

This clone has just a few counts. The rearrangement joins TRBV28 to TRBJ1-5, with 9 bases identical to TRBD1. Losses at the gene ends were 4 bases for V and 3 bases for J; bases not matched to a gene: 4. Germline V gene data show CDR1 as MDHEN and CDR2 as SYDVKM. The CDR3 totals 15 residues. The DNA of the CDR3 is TGTGCCAGCAGTTCCGGACAGGGGAACAATCAGCCCCAGCATTTT. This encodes CASSSGQGNNQPQHF. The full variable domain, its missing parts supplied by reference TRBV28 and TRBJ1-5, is DVKVTQSSRYLVKRTGEKVFLECVQDMDHENMFWYRQDPGLGLRLIYFSYDVKMKEKGDIPEGYSVSREKKERFSLILESASTNQTSMYLCASSSGQGNNQPQHFGDGTRLSIL.

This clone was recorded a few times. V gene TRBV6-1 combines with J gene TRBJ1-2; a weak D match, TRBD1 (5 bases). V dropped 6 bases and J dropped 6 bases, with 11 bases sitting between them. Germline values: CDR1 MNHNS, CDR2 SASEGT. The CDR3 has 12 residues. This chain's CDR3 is CASSPTVDGYTF. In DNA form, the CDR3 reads TGTGCCAGCAGCCCGACAGTAGATGGCTACACCTTC.

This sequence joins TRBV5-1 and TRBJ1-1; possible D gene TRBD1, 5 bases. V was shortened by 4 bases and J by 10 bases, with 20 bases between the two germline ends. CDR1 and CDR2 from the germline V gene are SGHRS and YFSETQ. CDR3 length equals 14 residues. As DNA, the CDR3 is TGCGCCAGCAGCCCCCGGGGGGATCCCCGTGGAGCTTTCTTT. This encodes CASSPRGDPRGAFF.